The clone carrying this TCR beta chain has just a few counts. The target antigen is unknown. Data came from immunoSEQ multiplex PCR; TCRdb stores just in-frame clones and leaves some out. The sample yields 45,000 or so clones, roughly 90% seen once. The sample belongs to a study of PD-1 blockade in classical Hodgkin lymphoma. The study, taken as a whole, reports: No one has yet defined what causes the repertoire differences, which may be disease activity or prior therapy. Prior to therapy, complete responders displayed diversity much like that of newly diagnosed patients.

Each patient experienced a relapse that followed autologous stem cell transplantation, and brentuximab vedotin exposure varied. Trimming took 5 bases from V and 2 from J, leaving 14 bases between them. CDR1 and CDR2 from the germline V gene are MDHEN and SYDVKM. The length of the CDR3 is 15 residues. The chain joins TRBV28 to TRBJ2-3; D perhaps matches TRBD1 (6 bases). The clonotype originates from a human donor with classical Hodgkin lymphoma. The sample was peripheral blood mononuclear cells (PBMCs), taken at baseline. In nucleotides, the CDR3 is TGTGCCAGCAGTCGCTTAACAGGGAACACAGATACGCAGTATTTT. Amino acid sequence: CASSRLTGNTDTQYF.